This TCR beta chain was retrieved from a study of spatial heterogeneity in lung cancer. Study-level background: Sequencing consistently turned up more beta-chain sequences than alpha-chain sequences. There were, on average, more than ten raw-read appearances for each unique TCR and UMI combination.

This CDR3 comprises 16 residues. CDR1 SQVTM and CDR2 ANQGSEA come from the germline V gene. Trimming removed 7 bases from V and 3 bases from J; junction bases left unmatched: 12. The time point: sample taken at primary tumor resection. The input material, whole RNA from tumor, nontumor lung or frozen PBMC, was sequenced unsorted. TCRdb redid the calling of the 5' RACE reads with MiXCR, one entry per CDR3 protein. The data contain about 36,000 distinct CDR3 sequences, more than 7% of them seen just once; the ten biggest clones take up around 30%. This clonotype was found many times. The chain links TRBV29-1 to TRBJ2-7, with 13 positions matching TRBD2. The material was PBMCs, obtained at surgery. The receptor comes from a female donor with early-stage non-small cell lung cancer. CDR3 sequence: CSARTSGSSSVYEQYF. The CDR3 DNA reads TGCAGCGCCCGGACTAGCGGGAGTAGTTCTGTCTACGAGCAGTACTTC.